This T cell receptor beta chain was profiled in a study of T cells expressing NK-cell markers. The wider study: With respect to HCMV, seven of the eight sequenced donors were seropositive, and one was seronegative. General study findings and limits: Expanded NKG2C+ T cell clones were not confirmed as HCMV-specific.

With UMIs, 5'RACE template switching was used to make TCR beta cDNA. From the 5' RACE reads, TCRdb lists one entry per CDR3 protein and no DNA. The sample's table shows 550,000 to 600,000 distinct CDR3 sequences. This CDR3 has 13 residues. In germline, CDR1 is MNHNY, CDR2 SVGAGI (reference sequence). Details on this clonotype: What it binds is unknown.

The material sequenced was blood T cells: a sorted CD56 or NKG2C T cell subset, CD4+ or CD8+ T cells, or bulk PBMC T cells (not recorded which). The chain couples TRBV6-6 to TRBJ1-4. This clonotype was obtained from a man aged 18 to 30 in good health. CDR3 region: CASSFPAGEKLFF.